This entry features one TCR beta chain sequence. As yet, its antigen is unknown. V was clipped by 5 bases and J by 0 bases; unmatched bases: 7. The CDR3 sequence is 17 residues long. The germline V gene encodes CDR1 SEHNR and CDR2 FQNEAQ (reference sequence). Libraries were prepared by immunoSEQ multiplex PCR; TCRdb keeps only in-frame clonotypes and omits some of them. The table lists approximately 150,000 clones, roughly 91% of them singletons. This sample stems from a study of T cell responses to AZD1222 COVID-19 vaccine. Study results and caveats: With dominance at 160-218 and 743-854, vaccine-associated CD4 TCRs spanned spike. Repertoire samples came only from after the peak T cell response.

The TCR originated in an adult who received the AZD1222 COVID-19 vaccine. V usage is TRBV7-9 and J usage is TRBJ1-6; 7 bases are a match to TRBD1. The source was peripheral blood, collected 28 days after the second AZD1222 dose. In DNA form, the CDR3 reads TGTGCCAGCAGCGCCTCGCGGGACAGCTCCTATAATTCACCCCTCCACTTT. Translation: CASSASRDSSYNSPLHF.